Presented here are 9 T cell receptor beta chains from one specimen sequenced in a study of control samples from healthy donors and cancer patients. Sequenced by immunoSEQ multiplex PCR; TCRdb stores in-frame clones only, minus some. The sample has 120,000 or so clones, roughly 87% seen once. The sequenced sample was blood. These receptor sequences come from a man in his forties in good health.

CDR3 region: CASSPRGTASNTEAFF. As DNA, the CDR3 is TGTGCCAGCAGCCCGAGGGGGACTGCTTCGAACACTGAAGCTTTCTTT. The chain has TRBV9 and TRBJ1-1; weak D call: TRBD1 (6 bases). The CDR3 consists of 16 residues. Germline-derived CDR1 and CDR2 are SGDLS and YYNGEE. V was shortened by 4 bases and J by 1 base, with 17 bases between the two germline ends.

This clone was counted only a few times. The rearrangement joins TRBV18 to TRBJ1-5, with D tentatively TRBD1 (5 bases). Germline-derived CDR1 and CDR2 are KGHSH and LQKENI. Trimming took 6 bases from V and 9 from J, leaving 24 bases between them. The CDR3 covers 16 residues. The chain's CDR3 is CASSPRESGNSLPQHF. The CDR3 DNA sequence: TGTGCCAGCTCCCCTAGGGAGTCAGGGAACTCACTGCCCCAGCATTTT.

The rearrangement joins TRBV19 to TRBJ1-4; TRBD1 might be the D (6 bases). Germline values: CDR1 LNHDA, CDR2 SQIVND (reference sequence). V lost 8 bases and J 5 bases, leaving 12 bases between the germline ends. This CDR3 comprises 13 residues. CDR3 in amino acids: CASADSWNEKLFF. The CDR3 DNA sequence: TGTGCCAGTGCGGACAGCTGGAATGAAAAACTGTTTTTT.

The chain joins TRBV7-2 to TRBJ2-7, with TRBD1 matching over 8 bases. The CDR3 extends over 15 amino acids. CDR1 SGHTA and CDR2 FQGNSA come from the germline V gene. V shed 5 bases and J 5 bases; nucleotides not matched to a gene: 11. The CDR3 sequence: CASSRGQGLYHEQYF. In DNA form, the CDR3 reads TGTGCCAGCAGCCGCGGACAGGGATTGTACCACGAGCAGTACTTC. The complete variable domain, with remaining parts taken from reference TRBV7-2 and TRBJ2-7, reads GAGVSQSPSNKVTEKGKDVELRCDPISGHTALYWYRQSLGQGLEFLIYFQGNSAPDKSGLPSDRFSAERTGGSVSTLTIQRTQQEDSAVYLCASSRGQGLYHEQYFGPGTRLTVT.

The CDR3 nucleotides read TGTGCCAGCAGCTCCCGAACGCTAGCGGGAAATGAGCAGTTCTTC. It encodes CASSSRTLAGNEQFF. This chain joins TRBV11-2 and TRBJ2-1; 9 nucleotides align to TRBD2. The trim removed 4 bases at V and 7 bases at J, leaving 8 bases unmatched. The CDR3 is 15 residues long. Germline values: CDR1 SGHAT, CDR2 FQNNGV. The full variable domain, completed using reference TRBV11-2 and TRBJ2-1, is EAGVAQSPRYKIIEKRQSVAFWCNPISGHATLYWYQQILGQGPKLLIQFQNNGVVDDSQLPKDRFSAERLKGVDSTLKIQPAKLEDSAVYLCASSSRTLAGNEQFFGPGTRLTVL.

This rearrangement joins TRBV2 to TRBJ1-6, with 8 bases identical to TRBD1. The germline CDR1 and CDR2 sequences are SNHLY and FYNNEI. Losses at the gene ends were 6 bases for V and 3 bases for J; bases not matched to a gene: 4. This CDR3 has 15 amino acids. The CDR3 coding sequence is TGTGCCAGCAGCCGGACAGGGAGCTATAATTCACCCCTCCACTTT. This translates into CASSRTGSYNSPLHF. The whole variable domain, remainder taken from reference TRBV2 and TRBJ1-6, is EPEVTQTPSHQVTQMGQEVILRCVPISNHLYFYWYRQILGQKVEFLVSFYNNEISEKSEIFDDQFSVERPDGSNFTLKIRSTKLEDSAMYFCASSRTGSYNSPLHFGNGTRLTVT.

The chain joins TRBV7-2 to TRBJ1-6; 7 bases line up with TRBD1. CDR1 and CDR2 from the germline V gene are SGHTA and FQGNSA. This CDR3 contains 14 residues. Trimming at V came to 4 bases and at J to 10 bases, leaving 7 bases not matched to a gene. CDR3 region: CASSSDRARSPLHF. CDR3 DNA: TGTGCCAGCAGCTCCGACAGGGCAAGGTCACCCCTCCACTTT.

The chain joins TRBV6-1 to TRBJ2-7; 7 bases are shared with TRBD2. V shed 2 bases and J 2 bases; nucleotides not matched to a gene: 6. Germline lookup yields CDR1 MNHNS and CDR2 SASEGT. This CDR3 contains 15 residues. The CDR3 nucleotides read TGTGCCAGCAGTGAATGGTCTAGCGGAACCTACGAGCAGTACTTC. It encodes CASSEWSSGTYEQYF.

The rearrangement uses TRBV7-6 and TRBJ2-7; TRBD2 is a possible D gene (5 bases). The CDR3 has 13 amino acids. Germline CDR1 and CDR2: SGHVS and FNYEAQ. V shed 5 bases and J shed 2 bases, with 10 bases lying between them. In DNA form, the CDR3 reads TGTGCCAGCAGCCTAACTAGTGCCTACGAGCAGTACTTC. Protein sequence: CASSLTSAYEQYF.